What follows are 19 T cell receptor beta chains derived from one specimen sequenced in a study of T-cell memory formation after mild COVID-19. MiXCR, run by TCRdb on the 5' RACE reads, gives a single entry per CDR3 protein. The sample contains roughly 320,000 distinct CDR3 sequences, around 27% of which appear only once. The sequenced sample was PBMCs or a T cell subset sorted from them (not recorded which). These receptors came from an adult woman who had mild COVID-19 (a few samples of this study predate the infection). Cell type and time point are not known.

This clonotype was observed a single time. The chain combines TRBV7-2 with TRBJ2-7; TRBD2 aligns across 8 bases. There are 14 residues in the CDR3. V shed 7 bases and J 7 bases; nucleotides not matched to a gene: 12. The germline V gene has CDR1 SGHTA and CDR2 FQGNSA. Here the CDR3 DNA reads TGTGCCAGCACCACCCCGGGAGGGGTGGGGGAGCAGTACTTC. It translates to CASTTPGGVGEQYF.

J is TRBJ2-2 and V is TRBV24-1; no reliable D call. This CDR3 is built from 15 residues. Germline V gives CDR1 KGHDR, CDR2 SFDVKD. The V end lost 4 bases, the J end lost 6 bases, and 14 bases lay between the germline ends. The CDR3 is CATSESNWPPGELFF. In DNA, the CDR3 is TGTGCCACCAGTGAGTCAAACTGGCCGCCCGGGGAGCTGTTTTTT.

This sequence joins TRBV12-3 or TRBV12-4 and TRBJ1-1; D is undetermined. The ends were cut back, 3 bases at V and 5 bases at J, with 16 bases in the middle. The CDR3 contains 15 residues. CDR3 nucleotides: TGTGCCAGCAGTTTTGGGGAACCGATGGCGACTGAAGCTTTCTTT. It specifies CASSFGEPMATEAFF.

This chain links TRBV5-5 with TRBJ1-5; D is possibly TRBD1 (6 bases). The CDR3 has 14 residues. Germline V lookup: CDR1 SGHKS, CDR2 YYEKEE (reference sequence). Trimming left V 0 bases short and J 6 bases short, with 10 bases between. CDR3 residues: CASSLDRAVQPQHF. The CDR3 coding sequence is TGTGCCAGCAGCTTGGACAGGGCGGTTCAGCCCCAGCATTTT.

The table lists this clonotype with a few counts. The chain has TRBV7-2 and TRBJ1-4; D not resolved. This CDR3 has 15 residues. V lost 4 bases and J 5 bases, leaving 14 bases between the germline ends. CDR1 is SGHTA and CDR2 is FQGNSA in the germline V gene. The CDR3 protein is CASSSYAYSNEKLFF. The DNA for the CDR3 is TGTGCCAGCAGCTCCTATGCGTACTCCAATGAAAAACTGTTTTTT. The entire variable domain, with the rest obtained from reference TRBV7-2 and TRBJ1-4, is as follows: GAGVSQSPSNKVTEKGKDVELRCDPISGHTALYWYRQSLGQGLEFLIYFQGNSAPDKSGLPSDRFSAERTGGSVSTLTIQRTQQEDSAVYLCASSSYAYSNEKLFFGSGTQLSVL.

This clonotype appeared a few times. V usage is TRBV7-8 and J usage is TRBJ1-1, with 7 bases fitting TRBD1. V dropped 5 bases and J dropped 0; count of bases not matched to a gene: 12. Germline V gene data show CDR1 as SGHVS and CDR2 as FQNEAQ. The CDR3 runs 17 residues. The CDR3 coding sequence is TGTGCCAGCAGCCCATGGGACAGTCACGGCGTGAACACTGAAGCTTTCTTT. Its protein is CASSPWDSHGVNTEAFF. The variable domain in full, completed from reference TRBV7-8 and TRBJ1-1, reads GAGVSQSPRYKVAKRGQDVALRCDPISGHVSLFWYQQALGQGPEFLTYFQNEAQLDKSGLPSDRFFAERPEGSVSTLKIQRTQQEDSAVYLCASSPWDSHGVNTEAFFGQGTRLTVV.

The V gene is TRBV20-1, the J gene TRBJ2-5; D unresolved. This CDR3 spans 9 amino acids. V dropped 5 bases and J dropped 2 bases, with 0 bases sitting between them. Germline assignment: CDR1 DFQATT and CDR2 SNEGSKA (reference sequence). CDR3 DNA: TGCAGTGCTCAAGAGACCCAGTACTTC. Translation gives CSAQETQYF.

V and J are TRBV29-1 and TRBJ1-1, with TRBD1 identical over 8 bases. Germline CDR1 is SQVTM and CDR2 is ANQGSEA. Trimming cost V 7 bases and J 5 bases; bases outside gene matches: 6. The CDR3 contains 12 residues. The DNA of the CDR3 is TGCAGCGCCCGACAGGGGAGGACTGAAGCTTTCTTT. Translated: CSARQGRTEAFF. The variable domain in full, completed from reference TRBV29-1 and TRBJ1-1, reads SAVISQKPSRDICQRGTSLTIQCQVDSQVTMMFWYRQQPGQSLTLIATANQGSEATYESGFVIDKFPISRPNLTFSTLTVSNMSPEDSSIYLCSARQGRTEAFFGQGTRLTVV.

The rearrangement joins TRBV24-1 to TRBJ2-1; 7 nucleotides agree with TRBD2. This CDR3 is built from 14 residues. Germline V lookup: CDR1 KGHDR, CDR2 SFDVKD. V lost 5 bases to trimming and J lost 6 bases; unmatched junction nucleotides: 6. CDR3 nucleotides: TGTGCCACCAGTGTAGCGGGCACTCTCAATGAGCAGTTCTTC. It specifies CATSVAGTLNEQFF.

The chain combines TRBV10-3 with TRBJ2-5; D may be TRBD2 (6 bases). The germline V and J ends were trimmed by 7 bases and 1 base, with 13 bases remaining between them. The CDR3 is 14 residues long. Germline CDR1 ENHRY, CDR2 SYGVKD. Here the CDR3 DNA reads TGTGCCATCAAGGTGGGGGGATCCCAAGAGACCCAGTACTTC. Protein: CAIKVGGSQETQYF.

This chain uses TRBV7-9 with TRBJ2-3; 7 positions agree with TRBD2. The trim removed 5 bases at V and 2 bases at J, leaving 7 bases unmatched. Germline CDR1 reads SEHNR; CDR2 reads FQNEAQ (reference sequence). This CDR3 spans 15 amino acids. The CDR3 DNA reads TGTGCCAGCAGCCCCCGAGCGGGGATCACAGATACGCAGTATTTT. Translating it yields CASSPRAGITDTQYF.

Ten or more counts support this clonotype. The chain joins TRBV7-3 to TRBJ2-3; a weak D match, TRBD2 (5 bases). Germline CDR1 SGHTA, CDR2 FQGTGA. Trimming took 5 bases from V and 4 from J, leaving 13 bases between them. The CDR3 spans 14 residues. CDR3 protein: CASSPPLAPDTQYF. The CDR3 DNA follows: TGTGCCAGCAGCCCACCCCTAGCCCCAGATACGCAGTATTTT.

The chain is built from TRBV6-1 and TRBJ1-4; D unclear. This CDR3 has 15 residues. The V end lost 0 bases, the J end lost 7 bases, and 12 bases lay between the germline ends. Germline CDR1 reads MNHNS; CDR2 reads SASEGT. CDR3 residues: CASSEASRRGEKLFF. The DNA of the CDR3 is TGTGCCAGCAGTGAAGCGTCCAGGCGGGGTGAAAAACTGTTTTTT.

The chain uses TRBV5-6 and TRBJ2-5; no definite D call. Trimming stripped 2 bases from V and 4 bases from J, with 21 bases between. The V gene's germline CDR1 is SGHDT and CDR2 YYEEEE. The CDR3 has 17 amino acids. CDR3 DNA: TGTGCCAGCAGCTTCCGACGGGCCCTGCTAAGGAGAGAGACCCAGTACTTC. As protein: CASSFRRALLRRETQYF.

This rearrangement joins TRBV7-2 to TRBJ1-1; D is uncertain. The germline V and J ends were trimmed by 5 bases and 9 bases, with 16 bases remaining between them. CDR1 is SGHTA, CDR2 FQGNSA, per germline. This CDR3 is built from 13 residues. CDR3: CASSPPRKTQAFF. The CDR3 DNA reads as TGTGCCAGCAGCCCCCCCAGGAAGACTCAAGCTTTCTTT.

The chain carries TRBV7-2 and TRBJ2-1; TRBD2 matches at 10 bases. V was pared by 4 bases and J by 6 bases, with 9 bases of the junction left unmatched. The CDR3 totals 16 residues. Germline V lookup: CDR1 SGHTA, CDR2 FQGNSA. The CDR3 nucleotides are TGTGCCAGCAGCTCCCCCTTACTAGCGGGGACCAATGAGCAGTTCTTC. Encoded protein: CASSSPLLAGTNEQFF. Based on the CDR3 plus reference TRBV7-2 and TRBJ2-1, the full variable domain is GAGVSQSPSNKVTEKGKDVELRCDPISGHTALYWYRQSLGQGLEFLIYFQGNSAPDKSGLPSDRFSAERTGGSVSTLTIQRTQQEDSAVYLCASSSPLLAGTNEQFFGPGTRLTVL.

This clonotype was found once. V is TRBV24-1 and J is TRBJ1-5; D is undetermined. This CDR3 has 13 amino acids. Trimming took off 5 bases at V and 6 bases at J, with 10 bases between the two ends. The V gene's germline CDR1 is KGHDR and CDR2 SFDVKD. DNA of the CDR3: TGTGCCACCAGTGTTCAATCCGGTCAGCCCCAGCATTTT. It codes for CATSVQSGQPQHF.

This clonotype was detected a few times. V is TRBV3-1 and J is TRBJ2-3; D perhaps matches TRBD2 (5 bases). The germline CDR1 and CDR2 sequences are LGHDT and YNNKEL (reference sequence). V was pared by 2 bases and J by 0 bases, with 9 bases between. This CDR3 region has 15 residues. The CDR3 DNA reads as TGTGCCAGCAGCCAATTCGGGGAGAGCACAGATACGCAGTATTTT. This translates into CASSQFGESTDTQYF.

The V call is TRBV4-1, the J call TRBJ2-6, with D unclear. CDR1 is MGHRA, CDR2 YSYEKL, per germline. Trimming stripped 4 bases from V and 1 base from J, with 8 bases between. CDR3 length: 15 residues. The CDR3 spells CASSRAPSGANVLTF. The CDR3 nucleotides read TGCGCCAGCAGCCGGGCACCTTCTGGGGCCAACGTCCTGACTTTC.